The following is a TCR beta chain sequence with its context. There are a few counts of this clonotype. The specificity of this receptor is unknown. No base-level quality is on record; no much larger clone is a single base apart. Counted from cysteine to phenylalanine, this CDR3 has 11 amino acids. CDR3 DNA only is kept here, 33 bases in frame from base 1. V was cut back by 3 bases and J by 6 bases, leaving a gap of 6 bases between them. The germline V gene sets CDR1 to SQVTM and CDR2 to ANQGSEA. This record comes from a study of T-cell memory formation after mild COVID-19 (dated by TCRdb to about 2021). As for the study more broadly: TCR sequence clusters from the two donors were found to be largely donor specific. In two donors, T-cell clones that expanded and contracted after mild COVID-19 were followed by sequencing TCRalpha and TCRbeta repertoires longitudinally. The cohort comprised two young, previously healthy adult volunteers, one female and one male. Summary of the overall study and its limitations: From day 15 to 85, contracting clones showed balanced CD4/CD8 phenotypes, whereas a second wave of clones that expanded from day 15 to 37 leaned towards CD4+. Contracting CD4+ clones were located mainly in the CM and EM memory subsets, whereas CD8+ clones were found to be enriched in EMRA. Whether the second-wave clones peaking on day 37 were SARS-CoV-2 specific was not confirmed. The detection of some responding clones in pre-infection memory suggests that pre-existing cross-reactive memory T cells joined the SARS-CoV-2 response. Only a couple of mild cases were covered by the study, and larger cohorts that include severe cases with pre-infection samples were considered necessary.

This sample was sequenced with an Illumina NovaSeq 6000. TCRalpha and TCRbeta cDNA libraries were built by 5'RACE with constant-segment primers, adding sample barcodes and unique molecular identifiers. Trizol reagent was used to extract RNA from every sample. Amplification of the libraries took two PCR steps, and the second step added a second sample barcode plus Illumina TruSeq adapters. Libraries were sequenced on an Illumina NovaSeq with 2 x 150 bp paired-end reads. In the original analysis: With migec v1.2.7, reads were demultiplexed and then collapsed into UMI-guided consensus sequences. Using mixcr v2.1.11, UMI consensuses were aligned to TRA and TRB V and J templates and then assembled into clonotypes. A clonotype was counted as expanded or contracted only if both edgeR and NoisET called the change significant, with noise models trained on biological replicates. edgeR calls used a false discovery rate-adjusted p below 0.01 and a log2 fold-change threshold of 1. As an exploratory analysis of dynamics, max-normalized trajectories of the 1000 most abundant clonotypes were examined by PCA with hierarchical clustering. The CD4 or CD8 phenotype of responding clones was assigned using the separately sequenced CD4+ and CD8+ repertoires. The public reads were quality trimmed at Q25 with fastp and then assembled into clones with MiXCR by TCRdb, keeping productive beta chains. Each entry is one CDR3 protein sequence, shown with its most common DNA and genes. Clone size and V and J calls follow TCRdb, not the original study. Within this sample are 550,000 to 700,000 distinct CDR3 sequences, with about 18% of them counted one time only. Roughly 7.8% of the sample goes to the ten largest clones.

Ficoll-Paque density gradient centrifugation was the method used to isolate PBMCs. The sequence derives from an adult woman who had mild COVID-19 (a few samples of this study predate the infection). The sample titles of this study are shuffled in the database, so cell type and time point are left out; the donor was told from shared clones. Here the chain combines TRBV29-1 and TRBJ2-4; confidence is insufficient to name the D gene. Sequences were obtained from PBMCs or a T cell subset sorted from them (not recorded which). The sequence in DNA is TGCAGCGTTGAGTGGGTAAACATTCAGTACTTC. Its protein reads: CSVEWVNIQYF.